The 24 T cell receptor beta chains below all came from one sample that was sequenced in a study of radiotherapy plus CTLA-4 blockade in lung cancer. Only in-frame clones appear in the TCRdb table, and some are missing; sequencing was by immunoSEQ multiplex PCR. The profile shows around 90,000 clones, about four fifths of them singletons. The starting material was peripheral blood, obtained from a patient treated with radiotherapy plus ipilimumab. Receptor source: a human donor with non-small cell lung cancer that progressed on radiotherapy plus ipilimumab.

This clone was counted once. The chain is built from TRBV4-3 and TRBJ2-2; 8 bases fit TRBD1. This CDR3 comprises 20 residues. Germline V gene data show CDR1 as LGHNA and CDR2 as YSLEER. V was pared by 0 bases and J by 7 bases, with 19 bases of the junction left unmatched. The CDR3 DNA reads as TGCGCCAGCAGCCAAGAATGGGACAGGAGAAAAGGGAGGTTGCGCGGGGAGCTGTTTTTT. Protein product: CASSQEWDRRKGRLRGELFF.

The genes are TRBV30 and TRBJ2-1; no reliable D call. The CDR3 is 13 residues long. Per germline, CDR1 GTSNPN and CDR2 SVGIG (reference sequence). Trimming left V 2 bases short and J 2 bases short, with 7 bases between. CDR3 region: CAWSWSAYNEQFF. The CDR3 bases are TGTGCCTGGAGTTGGAGCGCCTACAATGAGCAGTTCTTC.

This chain connects TRBV7-2 to TRBJ2-3, with D unclear. The CDR3 consists of 14 residues. Germline V lookup: CDR1 SGHTA, CDR2 FQGNSA. V was pared by 1 base and J by 6 bases, with 11 bases between. The DNA for the CDR3 is TGTGCCAGCAGCTTAGGAAGTAGTAGGGATACGCAGTATTTT. Its translation is CASSLGSSRDTQYF.

The sample holds one count of this clone. The genes are TRBV18 and TRBJ1-5; D remains unclear. The V gene lost 2 bases and the J gene lost 3 bases, with 2 bases spanning the gap. The CDR3 length is 12 residues. CDR1 and CDR2 (germline): KGHSH, LQKENI. The CDR3 loop reads CASSPVNQPQHF. CDR3 nucleotides: TGTGCCAGCTCACCAGTCAATCAGCCCCAGCATTTT.

The chain has TRBV10-3 and TRBJ1-4; D unresolved. V was trimmed by 2 bases and J by 0 bases, leaving 16 bases between them. The germline V gene has CDR1 ENHRY and CDR2 SYGVKD. The CDR3 spans 18 residues. The CDR3 loop reads CAISEPQPLNSTNEKLFF. CDR3 in DNA: TGTGCCATCAGTGAGCCACAACCCCTTAATTCAACTAATGAAAAACTGTTTTTT.

J is TRBJ2-1 and V is TRBV7-9; 7 bases are a match to TRBD1. V trimming: 5 bases; J trimming: 8 bases; junction bases outside the gene matches: 9. This CDR3 region has 14 residues. From germline, CDR1 is SEHNR and CDR2 FQNEAQ (reference sequence). The CDR3 spells CASSPPGQWDEQFF. CDR3 coding DNA: TGTGCCAGCAGCCCCCCGGGACAGTGGGATGAGCAGTTCTTC.

The chain employs TRBV19 and TRBJ2-7; D is perhaps TRBD1 or TRBD2 (5 bases each). Trimming pared 0 bases from V and 1 base from J, leaving 13 bases between. CDR3 length equals 16 residues. Germline CDR1 reads LNHDA; CDR2 reads SQIVND (reference sequence). The CDR3 nucleotides are TGTGCCAGTAGTATAGAAGGAGGCAGGACATCCTACGAGCAGTACTTC. It is translated as CASSIEGGRTSYEQYF.

About this clone itself: This CDR3 is also generated by other DNA sequences in the sample. This chain joins TRBV30 and TRBJ1-1, with D possibly being TRBD1 (5 bases). Trimming took 1 base from V and 1 from J, leaving 7 bases between them. This CDR3 is 13 amino acids long. Germline values: CDR1 GTSNPN, CDR2 SVGIG (reference sequence). The CDR3 loop is CAWSAQGNTEAFF. The DNA of the CDR3 is TGTGCCTGGAGTGCCCAGGGGAACACTGAAGCTTTCTTT.

This chain links TRBV7-2 with TRBJ2-1, with TRBD2 identical over 10 bases. The germline V gene has CDR1 SGHTA and CDR2 FQGNSA. With V trimmed by 2 bases and J by 9 bases, 10 bases remained unmatched. CDR3 length: 16 residues. The CDR3 region is CASSLRWASGGTEQFF. CDR3 bases: TGTGCCAGCAGCTTAAGGTGGGCTAGCGGGGGAACTGAGCAGTTCTTC.

The chain employs TRBV1 and TRBJ1-1. TRBV1 is an annotated pseudogene. This CDR3 contains 14 residues. CDR3 sequence reads: CTSLALWGGTEAFF. The CDR3 region has the DNA TGCACCAGCTTGGCCCTTTGGGGGGGTACTGAAGCTTTCTTT.

The chain employs TRBV2 and TRBJ2-1, with TRBD2 matching 8 bases. Looked up from germline, CDR1 is SNHLY and CDR2 is FYNNEI. Trimming took 3 bases from V and 3 from J; bases not matched to a gene: 1. The CDR3 contains 14 residues. The CDR3 here is CASSEGTSYNEQFF. CDR3 coding DNA: TGTGCCAGCAGTGAGGGGACTAGCTACAATGAGCAGTTCTTC.

This chain connects TRBV6-5 to TRBJ1-5; 11 positions match TRBD1. The junction had 7 bases not matched to a gene; V was cut back by 5 bases and J by 7 bases. Germline CDR1 and CDR2: MNHEY and SVGAGI. This CDR3 region has 15 residues. The CDR3 spells CASSPPGQGAQPQHF. The CDR3 DNA follows: TGTGCCAGCAGTCCCCCCGGACAGGGGGCGCAGCCCCAGCATTTT.

This chain connects TRBV5-4 to TRBJ2-3, with 7 nucleotides matching TRBD2. Per the germline V gene, CDR1 is SGHNT and CDR2 is YYREEE (reference sequence). The J segment lost 1 base and the V segment lost 4 bases, leaving 3 bases of the junction unmatched. The CDR3 contains 14 residues. The CDR3 region has the DNA TGTGCCAGCAGCATAGGGAGGGGCACAGATACGCAGTATTTT. Translated, it gives CASSIGRGTDTQYF.

This rearrangement joins TRBV27 to TRBJ1-1; the D is unclear. The V end was cut by 3 bases, the J end by 1 base, with 15 bases between. Germline V gives CDR1 MNHEY, CDR2 SMNVEV (reference sequence). This CDR3 spans 16 amino acids. CDR3 residues: CASSFLAANKNTEAFF. CDR3 DNA: TGTGCCAGCAGTTTCTTAGCTGCGAATAAGAACACTGAAGCTTTCTTT.

The chain combines TRBV28 with TRBJ2-7; TRBD1 might be the D (6 bases). The CDR3 has 15 amino acids. The V and J ends lost 5 bases and 0 bases respectively, with 14 bases between them. CDR1 is MDHEN and CDR2 is SYDVKM in the germline V gene. CDR3 nucleotides: TGTGCCAGCAGTCCAATAGGGGGTATCTCCTACGAGCAGTACTTC. Encoded protein: CASSPIGGISYEQYF.

A remark on this clone: Since the CDR3 does not end with the conserved phenylalanine or tryptophan, this likely comes from a read error. The chain couples TRBV7-2 to TRBJ1-6; D is undetermined. Trimming removed 1 base from V and 10 bases from J, with 14 bases in between. CDR3 size: 15 residues. CDR1 and CDR2 (germline): SGHTA, FQGNSA. CDR3 DNA sequence: TGTGCCAGCAGCTTAGAAGAGGAGACCCGATCACCCCTCCACCTT. Its translation: CASSLEEETRSPLHL.

This chain uses TRBV28 with TRBJ1-1; D remains unclear. Trimming stripped 6 bases from V and 1 base from J, with 15 bases between. The CDR3 loop spans 15 amino acids. Germline CDR1 MDHEN, CDR2 SYDVKM. The chain's CDR3 is CASSSRGEGNTEAFF. The CDR3 region has the DNA TGTGCCAGCAGCTCCCGGGGTGAGGGGAACACTGAAGCTTTCTTT.

The CDR3 reads CASSLDQVAHGYTF. The CDR3 coding sequence is TGTGCCAGCAGCCTGGATCAGGTGGCACATGGCTACACCTTC. This chain links TRBV7-2 with TRBJ1-2; no clear D gene. Deletions cut 5 bases from V and 6 bases from J, with 16 bases between. The CDR3 is 14 residues long. Germline V gene sequence: CDR1 SGHTA, CDR2 FQGNSA.

The J gene is TRBJ1-1, the V gene TRBV5-6; D is undetermined. This CDR3 spans 13 amino acids. V was shortened by 0 bases and J by 11 bases, with 14 bases between the two germline ends. Germline CDR1 is SGHDT and CDR2 is YYEEEE. DNA of the CDR3: TGTGCCAGCAGCTTGGGGCAACAACTTCCGGCTTTCTTT. Residues: CASSLGQQLPAFF.

The gene calls are TRBV30 and TRBJ2-2, with D tentatively TRBD1 (5 bases). The CDR3 extends over 17 amino acids. The germline V gene encodes CDR1 GTSNPN and CDR2 SVGIG (reference sequence). V was trimmed by 0 bases and J by 4 bases, leaving 18 bases between them. CDR3 loop: CAWSVGPSGIRTGELFF. The DNA of the CDR3 is TGTGCCTGGAGTGTAGGGCCCTCAGGGATACGCACCGGGGAGCTGTTTTTT.

The V call is TRBV30, the J call TRBJ1-5; D is uncertain. Germline V gene lookup returns CDR1 GTSNPN and CDR2 SVGIG (reference sequence). The CDR3 extends over 13 amino acids. Deletions cut 4 bases from V and 5 bases from J, with 12 bases between. CDR3 sequence reads: CAWTMALDQPQHF. CDR3 in DNA: TGTGCCTGGACGATGGCACTCGATCAGCCCCAGCATTTT.

This chain links TRBV6-1 with TRBJ2-1; 8 bases are a match to TRBD1. Germline-derived CDR1 and CDR2 are MNHNS and SASEGT. Germline trimming cut 6 bases from V and 8 bases from J; bases unmatched to any gene: 3. This CDR3 has 12 residues. The CDR3, as DNA: TGTGCCAGCAGCTTACAGGGGGATGAGCAGTTCTTC. Encoded protein: CASSLQGDEQFF.

This clone was recorded once. The J gene is TRBJ1-1, the V gene TRBV7-9, with D perhaps TRBD1 (5 bases). This CDR3 region has 16 residues. The ends were cut back, 5 bases at V and 1 base at J, with 17 bases in the middle. Germline CDR1 reads SEHNR; CDR2 reads FQNEAQ (reference sequence). In DNA form, the CDR3 reads TGTGCCAGCAGCCGCAACGGGGGGACGGGGAACACTGAAGCTTTCTTT. Translated: CASSRNGGTGNTEAFF.

The chain joins TRBV5-5 to TRBJ2-7; 10 nucleotides align to TRBD2. This CDR3 comprises 14 residues. The junction had 1 base not matched to a gene; V was cut back by 4 bases and J by 0 bases. Germline V gene lookup returns CDR1 SGHKS and CDR2 YYEKEE (reference sequence). CDR3 in DNA: TGTGCCAGCAGCCTAGCGGGAGACTCCTACGAGCAGTACTTC. This codes for CASSLAGDSYEQYF.